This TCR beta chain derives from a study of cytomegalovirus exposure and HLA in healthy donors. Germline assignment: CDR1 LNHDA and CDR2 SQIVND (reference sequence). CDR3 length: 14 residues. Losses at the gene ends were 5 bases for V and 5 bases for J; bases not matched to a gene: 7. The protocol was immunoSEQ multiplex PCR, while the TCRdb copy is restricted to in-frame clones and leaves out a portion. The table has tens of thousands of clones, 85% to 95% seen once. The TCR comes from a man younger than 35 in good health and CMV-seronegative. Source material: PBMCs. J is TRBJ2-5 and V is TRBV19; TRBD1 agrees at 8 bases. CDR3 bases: TGTGCCAGTAGTCCTCGGACAGGGTGGGAGACCCAGTACTTC. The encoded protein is CASSPRTGWETQYF.